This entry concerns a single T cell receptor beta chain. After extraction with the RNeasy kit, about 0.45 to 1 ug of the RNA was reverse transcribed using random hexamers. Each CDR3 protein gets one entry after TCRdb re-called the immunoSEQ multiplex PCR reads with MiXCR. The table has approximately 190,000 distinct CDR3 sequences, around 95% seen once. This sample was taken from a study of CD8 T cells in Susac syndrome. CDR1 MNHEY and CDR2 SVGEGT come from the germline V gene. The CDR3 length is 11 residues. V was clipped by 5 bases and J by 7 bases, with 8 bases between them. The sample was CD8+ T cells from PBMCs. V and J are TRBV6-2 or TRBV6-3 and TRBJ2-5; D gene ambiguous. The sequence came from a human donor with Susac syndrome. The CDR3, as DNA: TGTGCCAGCAGTCATGGCTGGACCCAGTACTTC. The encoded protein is CASSHGWTQYF.